The T cell receptor beta chain under discussion was sequenced for a study of T cells after yellow fever vaccination. Study summary: Those fractions that held only low numbers of cells were prepared using the SMART-Seq v4 Ultra Low Input RNA kit.

This clonotype came up a few times. The germline CDR1 and CDR2 sequences are SQVTM and ANQGSEA. CDR3 length: 14 residues. V dropped 2 bases and J dropped 4 bases, with 15 bases sitting between them. TCRdb itself ran the 5' RACE reads through MiXCR, one entry per CDR3 protein. The table shows a few hundred thousand distinct CDR3 sequences, with approximately 21% occurring only once. The TCR comes from a young man who received the YFV17D yellow fever vaccine. The V call is TRBV29-1, the J call TRBJ2-7; D may correspond to TRBD1 or TRBD2 (7 bases each). The specimen comprised PBMCs, sampled 15 days after the yellow fever booster vaccination. The CDR3 is CSVESREGQYEQYF. The DNA of the CDR3 is TGCAGCGTTGAATCAAGGGAGGGACAGTACGAGCAGTACTTC.